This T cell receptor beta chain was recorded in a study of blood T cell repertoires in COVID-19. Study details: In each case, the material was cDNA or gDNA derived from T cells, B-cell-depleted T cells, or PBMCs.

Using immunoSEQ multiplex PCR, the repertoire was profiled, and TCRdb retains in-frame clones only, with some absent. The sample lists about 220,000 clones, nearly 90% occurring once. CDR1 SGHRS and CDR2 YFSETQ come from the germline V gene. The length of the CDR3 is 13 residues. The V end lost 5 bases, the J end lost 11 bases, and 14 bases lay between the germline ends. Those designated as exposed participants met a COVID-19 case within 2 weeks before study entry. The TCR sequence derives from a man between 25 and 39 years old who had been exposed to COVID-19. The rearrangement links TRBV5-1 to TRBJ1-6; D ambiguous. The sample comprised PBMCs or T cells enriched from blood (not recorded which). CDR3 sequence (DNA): TGCGCCAGCAGTCATCCCGGGGTAACACCCCTCCACTTT. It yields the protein CASSHPGVTPLHF. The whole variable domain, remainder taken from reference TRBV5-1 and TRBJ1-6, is KAGVTQTPRYLIKTRGQQVTLSCSPISGHRSVSWYQQTPGQGLQFLFEYFSETQRNKGNFPGRFSGRQFSNSRSEMNVSTLELGDSALYLCASSHPGVTPLHFGNGTRLTVT.